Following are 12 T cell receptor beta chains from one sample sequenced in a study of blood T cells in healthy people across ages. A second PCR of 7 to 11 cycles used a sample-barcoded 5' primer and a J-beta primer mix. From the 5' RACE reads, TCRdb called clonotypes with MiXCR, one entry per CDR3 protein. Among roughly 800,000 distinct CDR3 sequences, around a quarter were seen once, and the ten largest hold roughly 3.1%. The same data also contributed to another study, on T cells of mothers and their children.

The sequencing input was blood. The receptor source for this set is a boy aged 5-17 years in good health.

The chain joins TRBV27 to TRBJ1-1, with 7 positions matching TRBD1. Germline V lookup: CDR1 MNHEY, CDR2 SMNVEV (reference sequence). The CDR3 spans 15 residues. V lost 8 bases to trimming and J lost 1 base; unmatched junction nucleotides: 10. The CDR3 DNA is TGTGCCAGCCCCGACAGGGACTACAGGAACACTGAAGCTTTCTTT. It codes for CASPDRDYRNTEAFF.

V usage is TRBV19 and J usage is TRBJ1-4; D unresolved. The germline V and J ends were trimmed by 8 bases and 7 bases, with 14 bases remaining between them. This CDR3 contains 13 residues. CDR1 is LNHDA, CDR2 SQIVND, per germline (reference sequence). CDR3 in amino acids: CASDNGFGEKLFF. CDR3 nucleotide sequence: TGTGCCAGTGATAACGGATTTGGTGAAAAACTGTTTTTT.

CDR3 residues: CASRPGTSGVEQYF. CDR3 DNA sequence: TGTGCCAGCAGGCCAGGGACTAGCGGGGTCGAGCAGTACTTC. The V call is TRBV7-9, the J call TRBJ2-7, with 13 bases matching TRBD2. There are 14 residues in the CDR3. CDR1 SEHNR and CDR2 FQNEAQ come from the germline V gene (reference sequence). Trimming cost V 6 bases and J 6 bases; bases outside gene matches: 5.

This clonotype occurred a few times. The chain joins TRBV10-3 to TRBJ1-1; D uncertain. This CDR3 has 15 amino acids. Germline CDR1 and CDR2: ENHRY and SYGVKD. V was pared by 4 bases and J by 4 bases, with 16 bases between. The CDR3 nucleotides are TGTGCCATCAGTGGTGACCCGGGGTTGGGCACTGAAGCTTTCTTT. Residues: CAISGDPGLGTEAFF.

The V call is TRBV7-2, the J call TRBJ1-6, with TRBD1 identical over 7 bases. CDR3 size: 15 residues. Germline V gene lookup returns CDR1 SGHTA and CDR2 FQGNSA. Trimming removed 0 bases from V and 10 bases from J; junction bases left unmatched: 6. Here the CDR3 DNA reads TGTGCCAGCAGCTTAGCAGTCAGGGGGAAGTCACCCCTCCACTTT. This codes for CASSLAVRGKSPLHF.

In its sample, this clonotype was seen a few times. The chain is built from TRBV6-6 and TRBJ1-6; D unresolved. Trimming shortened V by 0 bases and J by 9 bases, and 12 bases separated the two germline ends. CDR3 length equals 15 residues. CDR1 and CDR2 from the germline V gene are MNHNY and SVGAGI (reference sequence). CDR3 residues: CASSYSITHGSPLHF. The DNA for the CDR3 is TGTGCCAGCAGTTACTCGATAACGCATGGTTCACCCCTCCACTTT.

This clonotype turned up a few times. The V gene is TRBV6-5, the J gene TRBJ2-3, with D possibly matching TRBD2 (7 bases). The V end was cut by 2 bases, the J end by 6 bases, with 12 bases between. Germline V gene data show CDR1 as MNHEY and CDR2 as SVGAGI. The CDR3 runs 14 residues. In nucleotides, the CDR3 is TGTGCCAGCAGTTACGGGGGGGCCGTTGATACGCAGTATTTT. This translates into CASSYGGAVDTQYF.

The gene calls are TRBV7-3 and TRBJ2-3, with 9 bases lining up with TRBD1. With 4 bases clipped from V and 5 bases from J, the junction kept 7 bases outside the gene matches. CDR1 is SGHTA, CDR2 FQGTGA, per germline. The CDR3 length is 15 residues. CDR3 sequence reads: CASSSSDRGGDTQYF. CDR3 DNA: TGTGCCAGCAGCTCATCAGACAGGGGGGGAGATACGCAGTATTTT.

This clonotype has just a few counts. CDR3 bases: TGTGCCAGCAGTCAGGAGGGGCCTCGCGGCTACGAGCAGTACTTC. Amino acids: CASSQEGPRGYEQYF. V and J are TRBV7-6 and TRBJ2-7; D is perhaps TRBD2 (6 bases). V was shortened by 6 bases and J by 3 bases, with 18 bases between the two germline ends. Germline CDR1 SGHVS, CDR2 FNYEAQ. This CDR3 has 15 amino acids. Full variable domain (missing parts from reference TRBV7-6 and TRBJ2-7): GAGVSQSPRYKVTKRGQDVALRCDPISGHVSLYWYRQALGQGPEFLTYFNYEAQQDKSGLPNDRFSAERPEGSISTLTIQRTEQRDSAMYRCASSQEGPRGYEQYFGPGTRLTVT.

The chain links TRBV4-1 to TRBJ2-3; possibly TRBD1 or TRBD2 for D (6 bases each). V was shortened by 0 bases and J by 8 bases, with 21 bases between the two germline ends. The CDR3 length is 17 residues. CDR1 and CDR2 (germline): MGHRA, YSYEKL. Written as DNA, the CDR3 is TGCGCCAGCAGCCAAGATTTCCGGGGGCGGGAAATGGGTACGCAGTATTTT. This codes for CASSQDFRGREMGTQYF.

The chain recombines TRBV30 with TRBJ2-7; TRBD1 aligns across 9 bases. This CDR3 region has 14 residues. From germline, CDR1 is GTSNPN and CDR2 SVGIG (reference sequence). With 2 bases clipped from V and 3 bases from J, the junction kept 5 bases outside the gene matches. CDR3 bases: TGTGCCTGGAGTCGGGACAGGGCAGTCTACGAGCAGTACTTC. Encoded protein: CAWSRDRAVYEQYF.

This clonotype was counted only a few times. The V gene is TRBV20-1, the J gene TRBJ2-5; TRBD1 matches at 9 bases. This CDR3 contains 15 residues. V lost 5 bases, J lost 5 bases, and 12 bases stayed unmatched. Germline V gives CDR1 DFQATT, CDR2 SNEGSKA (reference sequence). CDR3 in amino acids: CSAVPRGQGRETQYF. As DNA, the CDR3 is TGCAGTGCTGTGCCTCGGGGACAGGGCCGGGAGACCCAGTACTTC.